The 10 T cell receptor beta chains listed next were all sequenced from one sample in a study of blood T cell repertoires in COVID-19. Profiled with immunoSEQ multiplex PCR; TCRdb holds only in-frame clones, not every one. The data hold 40,000 to 50,000 clones, with about 88% observed a single time. The source material was PBMCs or T cells enriched from blood (not recorded which). The receptors were sampled from a woman aged 45-60 years who had recovered from COVID-19.

The gene calls are TRBV19 and TRBJ2-3; possible D gene TRBD1, 6 bases. The length of the CDR3 is 17 residues. The V end was cut by 3 bases, the J end by 2 bases, with 18 bases between. The V gene's germline CDR1 is LNHDA and CDR2 SQIVND (reference sequence). For the CDR3, the DNA is TGTGCCAGTAGTATCGGGGCTCGACAGGCCAACACAGATACGCAGTATTTT. Amino acid sequence: CASSIGARQANTDTQYF.

The V gene is TRBV7-9, the J gene TRBJ1-4; the match to TRBD1 covers 8 bases. Per germline, CDR1 SEHNR and CDR2 FQNEAQ (reference sequence). V lost 5 bases to trimming and J lost 6 bases; unmatched junction nucleotides: 5. CDR3 size: 14 residues. DNA for the CDR3: TGTGCCAGCAGCCCTGGGACAGGTGATGAAAAACTGTTTTTT. Translation gives CASSPGTGDEKLFF.

V and J are TRBV4-2 and TRBJ2-7, with D perhaps TRBD2 (6 bases). CDR3 length equals 16 residues. V was trimmed by 0 bases and J by 0 bases, leaving 12 bases between them. Germline CDR1 is LGHNA and CDR2 is YNFKEQ. The CDR3 DNA reads as TGTGCCAGCAGCCAAGATTTGCCGGGGGTCTCCTACGAGCAGTACTTC. It specifies CASSQDLPGVSYEQYF.

This clone occurred once. V gene TRBV28 combines with J gene TRBJ2-7; TRBD1 is a possible D gene (5 bases). The CDR3 consists of 12 residues. Germline CDR1 is MDHEN and CDR2 is SYDVKM. Trimming took 7 bases from V and 5 from J, leaving 12 bases between them. The CDR3: CASISIGDEQYF. The CDR3 coding sequence is TGTGCCAGCATCTCAATAGGGGACGAGCAGTACTTC.

This chain uses TRBV19 with TRBJ1-1, with TRBD1 as a possible D gene (5 bases). The CDR3 has 16 amino acids. Trimming left V 1 base short and J 4 bases short, with 16 bases between. Germline CDR1 LNHDA, CDR2 SQIVND (reference sequence). The CDR3 reads CASSIGARRGGTEAFF. The CDR3 DNA follows: TGTGCCAGTAGTATAGGCGCCCGGCGGGGGGGCACTGAAGCTTTCTTT.

The chain is built from TRBV19 and TRBJ1-3, with a possible D match to TRBD1 (5 bases). The CDR3 is 15 amino acids. Trimming removed 8 bases from V and 2 bases from J, with 16 bases in between. Germline V gene data show CDR1 as LNHDA and CDR2 as SQIVND (reference sequence). The CDR3 here is CASGAGTRPGNTIYF. The CDR3 bases are TGTGCCAGTGGCGCGGGGACTCGCCCTGGAAACACCATATATTTT.

J is TRBJ2-1 and V is TRBV19, with 7 bases matching TRBD1. With V trimmed by 11 bases and J by 3 bases, 10 bases remained unmatched. Germline V gene data show CDR1 as LNHDA and CDR2 as SQIVND (reference sequence). This CDR3 spans 14 amino acids. The DNA for the CDR3 is TGTGCCTCTAAAAGGGACAGTCTCTACAATGAGCAGTTCTTC. Protein sequence: CASKRDSLYNEQFF.

CDR3: CASSYSDRAPYGYTF. CDR3 in DNA: TGTGCCAGCAGTTACTCGGACAGGGCACCCTATGGCTACACCTTC. The gene calls are TRBV6-5 and TRBJ1-2; TRBD1 aligns across 8 bases. Germline V gene lookup returns CDR1 MNHEY and CDR2 SVGAGI. Trimming took 0 bases from V and 4 from J; bases not matched to a gene: 4. The CDR3 runs 15 residues.

The V call is TRBV18, the J call TRBJ2-1, with D possibly being TRBD2 (5 bases). CDR1 and CDR2 from the germline V gene are KGHSH and LQKENI. The CDR3 runs to 16 residues. V was pared by 1 base and J by 4 bases, with 14 bases between. CDR3 DNA sequence: TGTGCCAGCTCACCACAAGAAGGGAGTATGTACAATGAGCAGTTCTTC. Translated: CASSPQEGSMYNEQFF.

The chain's CDR3 is CASSSGLEQYF. Written as DNA, the CDR3 is TGTGCCAGCAGTTCAGGTTTGGAGCAGTACTTC. The chain carries TRBV12-3 or TRBV12-4 and TRBJ2-7; no reliable D call. The CDR3 has 11 residues. V was shortened by 4 bases and J by 7 bases, with 8 bases between the two germline ends.